Listed below are T cell receptor beta chains from one sample, sequenced in a study of immune cell composition in non-small cell lung cancer. TCRdb's table, derived via immunoSEQ multiplex PCR, lists solely in-frame clones and lacks some. Of about 3,800 clones listed, 65% to 85% are singletons. Specimen: lung tumor tissue. Source of these receptors: a human donor with non-small cell lung cancer. CDR3s include the opening cysteine and the closing phenylalanine or tryptophan. D genes are given only for firm matches. Expanded clones get a size class; other rows say once, few or many, or leave the size out.

d_call j_call clone_size v_call cdr3_nt cdr3_aa
. TRBJ1-6 . TRBV11-3 TGTGCCAGCAGCTTAACGGGAAATAATTCACCCCTCCACTTT CASSLTGNNSPLHF
. TRBJ1-2 once TRBV23-1 TGCGCCAGCGTCGGCTTGGCTCGCGGAGCGCGATTCTATGGCTACACCTTC CASVGLARGARFYGYTF
TRBD2 TRBJ2-3 few TRBV4-3 TGCGCCAGCAGCCAAGGTAGCGGGGGAGGAACAGATACGCAGTATTTT CASSQGSGGGTDTQYF
. TRBJ1-6 . TRBV15 TGTGCCACCAGCGACAGGTTTAATTCACCCCTCCACTTT CATSDRFNSPLHF
TRBD1 TRBJ2-2 . TRBV5-5 TGTGCCAGCAGCTTATATGGGACAGGGGGCACCACCGGGGAGCTGTTTTTT CASSLYGTGGTTGELFF
TRBD1 TRBJ1-1 few TRBV6-6 TGTGCCAGCAGTTACTCAGGGACAGTCGACACTGAAGCTTTCTTT CASSYSGTVDTEAFF
. TRBJ1-6 few TRBV2 TGTGCCAGCAGTGATCGCGCAGGGGCGGGCAGTAGTTCACCCCTCCACTTT CASSDRAGAGSSSPLHF
. TRBJ1-5 . TRBV23-1 TGCGCCAGCAAGACCGGGACAAGTTATAGCAATCAGCCCCAGCATTTT CASKTGTSYSNQPQHF
. TRBJ2-3 . TRBV2 TGTGCCAGCAGTGATCAACTTTTTAGCACAGATACGCAGTATTTT CASSDQLFSTDTQYF
TRBD2 TRBJ2-7 . TRBV11-2 TGTGCCAGCAGCATTAGTGGGACTAGATCCTACGAGCAGTACTTC CASSISGTRSYEQYF
TRBD1 TRBJ1-2 once TRBV19 TGTGCCAGTAGTGCCCAACAGGGGAGCTATGGCTACACCTTC CASSAQQGSYGYTF
TRBD1 TRBJ2-3 . TRBV29-1 TGCAGCGTTGCCGGGACAGCTTCCTCAGATACGCAGTATTTT CSVAGTASSDTQYF
TRBD2 TRBJ2-1 once TRBV7-2 TGTGCCAGCAGCTTAGGAAGCGGGGGGCCATACAATGAGCAGTTCTTC CASSLGSGGPYNEQFF
TRBD2 TRBJ2-5 . TRBV11-3 TGTGCCAGCAGCTTAGGACTAGCGGGGGACCAAGAGACCCAGTACTTC CASSLGLAGDQETQYF
. TRBJ1-2 . TRBV13 TGTGCCAGCAGCTCCCCTCCGGGACAAGGCCACTATGGCTACACCTTC CASSSPPGQGHYGYTF
TRBD1 TRBJ2-7 . TRBV5-4 TGTGCCAGCAGCTCGACAGGGGGAGGCTCCTACGAGCAGTACTTC CASSSTGGGSYEQYF
TRBD2 TRBJ2-3 once TRBV7-8 TGTGCCAGCAGCTTAACGGTAGCGGGAAGCACAGATACGCAGTATTTT CASSLTVAGSTDTQYF
TRBD2 TRBJ2-3 . TRBV27 TGTGCCAGCAGGAGGGTTCTAGCGGGGGGCCACACAGATACGCAGTATTTT CASRRVLAGGHTDTQYF
TRBD2 TRBJ2-5 . TRBV5-6 TGTGCCAGCAGCTTGTTATATCTAGCGGGGGGGTTGGAGACCCAGTACTTC CASSLLYLAGGLETQYF
. TRBJ2-5 . TRBV5-1 TGCGCCAGCAGCAGGGCAGGGGAGATGGAGACCCAGTACTTC CASSRAGEMETQYF
. TRBJ2-1 few TRBV11-3 TGTGCCAGCAGCCCCCTGGGGCGGGGGCCCTACAATGAGCAGTTCTTC CASSPLGRGPYNEQFF
. TRBJ1-1 . TRBV21-1 TGTGCCAGCAGCAACACAGGGTCGACATATGAAGCTTTCTTT CASSNTGSTYEAFF
TRBD1 TRBJ1-1 . TRBV6-5 TGTGCCAGCAGTCCACGACAGGGTAGGACTGAAGCTTTCTTT CASSPRQGRTEAFF
. TRBJ1-1 . TRBV19 TGTGCCAGTAGTAACGCGGATGACACTGAAGCTTTCTTT CASSNADDTEAFF
. TRBJ1-4 . TRBV29-1 TGCAGCGTTGCGTCCCCGGATGAAAAACTGTTTTTT CSVASPDEKLFF
TRBD1 TRBJ2-5 . TRBV2 TGTGCCAGCAAACTGTTGCCGGGACAGAAAGAGACCCAGTACTTC CASKLLPGQKETQYF
. TRBJ1-2 . TRBV6-5 TGTGCCAGCAGTTACGGCCCAGGATACTATGGCTACACCTTC CASSYGPGYYGYTF
. TRBJ1-2 . TRBV7-9 TGTGCCAGCAGCTTCGGACGGGGGGTCTATGGCTACACCTTC CASSFGRGVYGYTF
TRBD1 TRBJ1-2 . TRBV19 TGTGCCAGTAGTATCGGGGCAGGGGGCGAATTTCTTGGCTACACCTTC CASSIGAGGEFLGYTF
TRBD2 TRBJ2-6 . TRBV4-3 TGCGCCAGCAGCCAAGCGGGGGGGTCTGGGGCCAACGTCCTGACTTTC CASSQAGGSGANVLTF
. TRBJ2-1 few TRBV7-3 TGTGCCAGCAGCCCCGGAGGGGCAAGAGAGCAGTTCTTC CASSPGGAREQFF
. TRBJ1-6 once TRBV5-8 TGTGCCAGCAGCCCCGAGGCGGCGGGGTACTATAATTCACCCCTCCACTTT CASSPEAAGYYNSPLHF